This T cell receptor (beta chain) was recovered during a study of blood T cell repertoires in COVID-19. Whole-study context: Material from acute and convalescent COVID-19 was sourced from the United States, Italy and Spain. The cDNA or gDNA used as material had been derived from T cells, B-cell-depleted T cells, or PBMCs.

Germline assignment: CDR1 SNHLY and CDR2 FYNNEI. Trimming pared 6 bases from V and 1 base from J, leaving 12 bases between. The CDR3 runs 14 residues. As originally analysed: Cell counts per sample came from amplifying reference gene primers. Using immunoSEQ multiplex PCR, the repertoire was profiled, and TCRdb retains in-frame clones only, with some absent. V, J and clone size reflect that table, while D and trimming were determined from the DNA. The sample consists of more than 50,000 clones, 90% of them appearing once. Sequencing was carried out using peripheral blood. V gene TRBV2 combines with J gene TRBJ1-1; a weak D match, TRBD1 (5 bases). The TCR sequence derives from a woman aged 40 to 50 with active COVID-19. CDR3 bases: TGTGCCAGCAGCGCGGTCCAGGGGAACACTGAAGCTTTCTTT. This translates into CASSAVQGNTEAFF.